Listed below are T cell receptor beta chains from one sample, sequenced in a study of regulatory T cells in long-lasting Graves disease. TCRdb fed the multiplex PCR reads into MiXCR, producing one record per CDR3 protein. The data show 500,000 or so distinct CDR3 sequences, about 16% seen once. These data also formed part of another study, on T cells in Graves' hyperthyroidism and ophthalmopathy.

The specimen comprised peripheral blood mononuclear cells (PBMCs), sampled at new diagnosis, from a patient treated with antithyroid drugs. The receptors originated from a woman aged 40 to 65 with Graves disease. CDR3s include the opening cysteine and the closing phenylalanine or tryptophan. The order of the fields is V gene, clone size, D gene, J gene, CDR3 DNA, CDR3 protein. D genes are given only for firm matches. Size is omitted from some rows. Given values are once, few, many or a class for expanded clones.

TRBV9,few,.,TRBJ2-2,TGTGCCAGCAGCGTAGAAACGGGGCTCACCGGGGAGCTGTTTTTT,CASSVETGLTGELFF
TRBV7-9,many,.,TRBJ2-5,TGTGCCAGCACCCTGGTGGCCCTCAGCGGAGAGACCCAGTACTTC,CASTLVALSGETQYF
TRBV29-1,many,.,TRBJ2-1,TGCAGCGTTGAGTGGGGGTACTCCTACAATGAGCAGTTCTTC,CSVEWGYSYNEQFF
TRBV6-5,few,TRBD1,TRBJ2-7,TGTGCCAGCAGTTTTGGGGACAGGGGCTACGAGCAGTACTTC,CASSFGDRGYEQYF
TRBV13,few,TRBD2,TRBJ2-1,TGTGCCAGCAGCTTAGGGCGGGGGGCCTTTAGTGAGCAGTTCTTC,CASSLGRGAFSEQFF
TRBV5-1,.,.,TRBJ2-1,TGCGCCAGCAGGGAGAGGGCAGGGAGAGCCAACAATGAGCAGATCTTC,CASRERAGRANNEQIF
TRBV18,.,.,TRBJ2-2,TGTGCCAGCACACCGAACACCGGGGAGCTGTTTTTT,CASTPNTGELFF
TRBV3-1,many,TRBD1,TRBJ1-1,TGTGCCAGCAGCCACCTAGGGACAGGGAACACTGAAGCTTTCTTT,CASSHLGTGNTEAFF
TRBV5-4,many,.,TRBJ2-3,TGTGCCAGCAGCCTGGGGAGTCAGGATACGCAGTATTTT,CASSLGSQDTQYF
TRBV12-3/TRBV12-4,.,.,TRBJ1-2,TGTGCCAGCAGTTATGATAACATGGGCTATGGCTACACCTTC,CASSYDNMGYGYTF
TRBV7-9,many,.,TRBJ2-5,TGTGCCAGCAGCTTGGGGCCCGGCGAGACCCAGTACTTC,CASSLGPGETQYF
TRBV20-1,many,.,TRBJ1-6,TGCAGTGCTAGAGATCCCGAAGGTTCACCCCTCCACTTT,CSARDPEGSPLHF
TRBV5-6,.,TRBD1,TRBJ1-1,TGTGCCAGCAGCCAGGACAGGGGGCTTTCAGAAGCTTTCTTT,CASSQDRGLSEAFF
TRBV10-3,.,TRBD2,TRBJ2-2,TGTGCCATCAGTGGACCTAGCGGGGGGTCGAACACCGGGGAGCTGTTTTTT,CAISGPSGGSNTGELFF
TRBV5-1,many,.,TRBJ1-5,TGCGCCAGCAGCTTGGCCCTCGATCAGCCCCAGCATTTT,CASSLALDQPQHF
TRBV9,.,.,TRBJ1-3,TGTGCCAGCAGCGGCCTTCGGGGAAACACCATATATTTT,CASSGLRGNTIYF
TRBV28,many,.,TRBJ2-7,TGTGCCATCCTCGGGGGCCCCTCCTACGAGCAGTACTTC,CAILGGPSYEQYF
TRBV11-2,few,TRBD2,TRBJ2-3,TGTGCCAGCAGACGGGGACTAGCAAGGAATACGCAGTATTTT,CASRRGLARNTQYF
TRBV29-1,few,.,TRBJ2-1,TGCAGCGTTGGTGGGGGGCCTTACAATGAGCAGTTCTTC,CSVGGGPYNEQFF
TRBV10-3,many,.,TRBJ2-3,TGTGCCATCACGGGGTCGCCGGAGGGAGGTACGCAGTATTTT,CAITGSPEGGTQYF
TRBV7-2,.,TRBD1,TRBJ1-2,TGTGCCAGCAGCACAACGGGACAGGGGGGTGGCTACACCTTC,CASSTTGQGGGYTF
TRBV6-2/TRBV6-3,.,.,TRBJ2-3,TGTGCCAGCAGAACCGGGACCCCGGTGAGCACGCAGTATTTT,CASRTGTPVSTQYF
TRBV7-3,few,.,TRBJ2-2,TGTGCCAGCAGCCCTACCGGGGCGCACACCGGGGAGCTGTTTTTT,CASSPTGAHTGELFF
TRBV18,many,.,TRBJ2-3,TGTGCCAGCTCACCCGACAGGATAACGCAGTATTTT,CASSPDRITQYF
TRBV4-1,few,.,TRBJ2-7,TGCGCCAGCAGCCAAGTCTCGGAGGGCCGCCCCTACGAGCAGTACTTC,CASSQVSEGRPYEQYF
TRBV12-3/TRBV12-4,.,.,TRBJ1-2,TGTGCCAGCAGTTTAGAAGGGGAGAGAGGCTATGGCTACACCTTC,CASSLEGERGYGYTF
TRBV4-1,once,.,TRBJ2-7,TGCGCCAGCAGCCAAGCGACCTATTTGGGCACGGGGCAGTACTTC,CASSQATYLGTGQYF
TRBV12-3/TRBV12-4,.,.,TRBJ1-6,TGTGCCAGCAGTTTTGTGGACAGATATAATTCACCCCTCCACTTT,CASSFVDRYNSPLHF
TRBV7-3,.,TRBD2,TRBJ2-3,TGTGCCAGCAGCCAAATAGCGGGAGTCCCAGATACGCAGTATTTT,CASSQIAGVPDTQYF
TRBV29-1,.,TRBD1,TRBJ1-1,TGCAGCGTGACGACAGGGGGCCACACTGAAGCTTTCTTT,CSVTTGGHTEAFF
TRBV15,few,.,TRBJ2-6,TGTGCCACCAGCAGTCTATCTGGGGCCAACGTCCTGACTTTC,CATSSLSGANVLTF
TRBV29-1,few,.,TRBJ1-1,TGCAGCGTTGAGGGTTTTGGGACTTATGAAGCTTTCTTT,CSVEGFGTYEAFF
TRBV4-1,many,TRBD1,TRBJ1-2,TGCGCCAGCAGCCAAGCAGACAGGGCGGGTGGCTACACCTTC,CASSQADRAGGYTF
TRBV2,many,TRBD1,TRBJ1-1,TGTGCCAGCAGCATACAGGGGGGCACTGAAGCTTTCTTT,CASSIQGGTEAFF
TRBV7-3,.,TRBD1,TRBJ1-5,TGTGCCAGCAGCTTCGAGGACAGGGGAGGATTTCAGCCCCAGCATTTT,CASSFEDRGGFQPQHF
TRBV5-6,.,TRBD1,TRBJ1-2,TGTGCCAGCAGCCGCCGAGAGACAGGGTTTCGCTACACCTTC,CASSRRETGFRYTF
TRBV2,many,.,TRBJ1-6,TGTGCCAGCAGTGGGGGCAGGGAAAATTCACCCCTCCACTTT,CASSGGRENSPLHF
TRBV4-1,.,TRBD2,TRBJ2-1,TGCGCCAGCAGCCAAATAGCGGGGGGGCCTGGAAATGAGCAGTTCTTC,CASSQIAGGPGNEQFF
TRBV4-1,.,TRBD1,TRBJ1-5,TGCGCCGGCAGCCCCGGGACAGGGGATCAGCCCCAGCATTTT,CAGSPGTGDQPQHF
TRBV27,few,.,TRBJ2-3,TGTGCCAGCAGTTTATTGGGACCAGATGGCACAGATACGCAGTATTTT,CASSLLGPDGTDTQYF
TRBV12-3/TRBV12-4,many,.,TRBJ1-5,TGTGCCAGCAGTTCAGGGGTTTTCAATCAGCCCCAGCATTTT,CASSSGVFNQPQHF
TRBV20-1,many,TRBD1,TRBJ1-1,TGCAGTGCCCCCGGGACAGGGGGCGCGGGCACTGAAGCTTTCTTT,CSAPGTGGAGTEAFF
TRBV5-5,many,TRBD1,TRBJ1-2,TGTGCCAGCAGCTGGGGACAGTCGGACTATGGCTACACCTTC,CASSWGQSDYGYTF
TRBV3-1,many,.,TRBJ1-1,TGTGCCAGCAGCCAAGATGGGGTATCTACTAACACTGAAGCTTTCTTT,CASSQDGVSTNTEAFF
TRBV28,few,.,TRBJ1-5,TGTGCCAGCACCTTGACAGTGAATCAGCCCCAGCATTTT,CASTLTVNQPQHF
TRBV7-7,few,TRBD1,TRBJ1-5,TGTGCTAGCAGCCCCCGATTCGATGGGACAGGGGGAAATATTTCGTTCAATCAGCCCCAGCATTTT,CASSPRFDGTGGNISFNQPQHF
TRBV27,many,TRBD1,TRBJ1-1,TGTGCCAGCAGTTTCGAGACAGGGGGGGTTGGCACTGAAGCTTTCTTT,CASSFETGGVGTEAFF
TRBV6-2/TRBV6-3,many,.,TRBJ1-3,TGTGCCAGCAGAATCGAAGGAAGTGGAAACACCATATATTTT,CASRIEGSGNTIYF
TRBV12-5,few,.,TRBJ2-1,TGTGCTAGTGGTTTGGATACTAGAGAGCAGTTCTTC,CASGLDTREQFF
TRBV20-1,many,.,TRBJ1-1,TGCAGTGTCAAGACAGGCTTCACTGAAGCTTTCTTT,CSVKTGFTEAFF